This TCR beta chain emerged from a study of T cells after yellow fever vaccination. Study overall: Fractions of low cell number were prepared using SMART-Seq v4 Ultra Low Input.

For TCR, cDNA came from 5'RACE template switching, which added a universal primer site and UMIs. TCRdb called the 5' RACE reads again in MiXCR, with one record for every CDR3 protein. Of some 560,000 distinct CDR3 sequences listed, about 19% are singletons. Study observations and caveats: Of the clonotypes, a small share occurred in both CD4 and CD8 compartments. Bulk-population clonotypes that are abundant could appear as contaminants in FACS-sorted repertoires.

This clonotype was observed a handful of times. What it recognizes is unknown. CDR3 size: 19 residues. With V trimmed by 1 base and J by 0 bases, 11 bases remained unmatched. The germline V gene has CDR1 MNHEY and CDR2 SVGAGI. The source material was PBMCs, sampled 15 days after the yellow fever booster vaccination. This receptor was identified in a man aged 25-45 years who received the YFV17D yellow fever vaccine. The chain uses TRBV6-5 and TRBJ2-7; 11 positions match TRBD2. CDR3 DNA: TGTGCCAGCAGTTACTATAGCGGGAGGGATCTTCTACTCTCCTACGAGCAGTACTTC. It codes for CASSYYSGRDLLLSYEQYF.